Presented here are 8 T cell receptor beta chains from one specimen sequenced in a study of blood T cell repertoires in COVID-19. TCRdb keeps only in-frame clones here, not all; method: immunoSEQ multiplex PCR. Of about 200,000 clones in the sample, more than 70% are singletons; the top ten hold about 5.6%. The sample consisted of PBMCs or T cells enriched from blood (not recorded which). The receptors derive from a man in his forties with acute COVID-19.

This clone occurred a few times. The CDR3 here is CASSHGLAGGYEQYF. DNA of the CDR3: TGTGCCAGCAGTCACGGACTAGCGGGAGGGTACGAGCAGTACTTC. The V gene is TRBV3-1 (or the pseudogene TRBV3-2), the J gene TRBJ2-7, with 15 bases that match TRBD2. Germline-derived CDR1 and CDR2 are LGHDT and YNNKEL (reference sequence). The CDR3 contains 15 residues. The V segment lost 6 bases and the J segment 4 bases; nucleotides outside the gene matches: 4.

The rearrangement links TRBV2 to TRBJ2-2; 10 nucleotides align to TRBD1. CDR1 is SNHLY, CDR2 FYNNEI, per germline. Trimming took 7 bases from V and 2 from J; bases not matched to a gene: 7. The CDR3 totals 16 residues. The CDR3 sequence is CASTRQGARNTGELFF. CDR3 DNA: TGTGCCAGCACTCGACAGGGGGCGCGAAACACCGGGGAGCTGTTTTTT.

This clone was seen more than once but under ten times. The chain combines TRBV10-1 with TRBJ2-7, with 8 positions matching TRBD1. CDR3 length equals 12 residues. Trimming removed 9 bases from V and 3 bases from J; junction bases left unmatched: 4. Germline values: CDR1 WNHNN, CDR2 SYGVQD (reference sequence). CDR3 loop: CARGTGVYEQYF. The CDR3 nucleotides read TGCGCCAGAGGGACAGGAGTCTACGAGCAGTACTTC.

This clone has more than one count but fewer than ten. This chain links TRBV27 with TRBJ1-6; TRBD1 is a possible D gene (6 bases). The CDR3 sequence is 13 residues long. Germline CDR1 reads MNHEY; CDR2 reads SMNVEV (reference sequence). V lost 7 bases and J lost 8, with 12 bases in between. The CDR3, as DNA: TGTGCCAGCAAGCGGACAGACTATTCACCCCTCCACTTT. Translating gives CASKRTDYSPLHF.

This chain joins TRBV10-2 and TRBJ2-3, with D maybe TRBD2 (5 bases). The germline V gene has CDR1 WSHSY and CDR2 SAAADI. The V gene lost 7 bases and the J gene lost 1 base, with 12 bases spanning the gap. CDR3 length: 14 residues. CDR3 DNA: TGCGCCAGCACCCGGGGTGTGGGCACAGATACGCAGTATTTT. Residues: CASTRGVGTDTQYF.

The chain uses TRBV28 and TRBJ1-2; tentatively, D is TRBD1 (6 bases). V was shortened by 6 bases and J by 3 bases, with 14 bases between the two germline ends. This CDR3 comprises 14 residues. CDR1 MDHEN and CDR2 SYDVKM come from the germline V gene. The CDR3 region is CASSLSTGYYGYTF. The CDR3 DNA reads TGTGCCAGCAGCCTATCAACAGGGTACTATGGCTACACCTTC.

The rearrangement joins TRBV5-6 to TRBJ2-7, with D perhaps matching TRBD2 (5 bases). Trimming stripped 4 bases from V and 1 base from J, with 18 bases between. Germline assignment: CDR1 SGHDT and CDR2 YYEEEE. This CDR3 has 16 amino acids. This CDR3 reads CASSRTPGTKSYEQYF. CDR3 nucleotides: TGTGCCAGCAGCCGGACCCCGGGAACCAAATCCTACGAGCAGTACTTC.

The chain has TRBV4-2 and TRBJ2-2, with 7 bases aligning to TRBD1. The V segment lost 3 bases and the J segment 5 bases; nucleotides outside the gene matches: 3. CDR1 and CDR2 (germline): LGHNA, YNFKEQ. The CDR3 consists of 14 residues. CDR3 nucleotide sequence: TGTGCCAGCAGCCAGACGACAGGGACCGGGGAGCTGTTTTTT. Translation: CASSQTTGTGELFF.